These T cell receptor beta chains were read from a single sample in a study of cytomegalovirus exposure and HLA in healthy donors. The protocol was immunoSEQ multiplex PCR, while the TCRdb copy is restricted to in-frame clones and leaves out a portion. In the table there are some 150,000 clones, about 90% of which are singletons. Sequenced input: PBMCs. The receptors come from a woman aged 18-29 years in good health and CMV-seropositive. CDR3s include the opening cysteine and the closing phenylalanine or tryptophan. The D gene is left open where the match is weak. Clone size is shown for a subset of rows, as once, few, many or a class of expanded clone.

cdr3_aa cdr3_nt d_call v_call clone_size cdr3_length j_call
CASSDELSNNEQFF TGTGCCAGCAGTGACGAGCTTTCCAACAATGAGCAGTTCTTC NA TRBV2 NA 14 TRBJ2-1
CASSVGLAGAGSYNEQFF TGTGCCAGCAGTGTGGGACTAGCGGGAGCTGGCTCCTACAATGAGCAGTTCTTC TRBD2 TRBV6-1 NA 18 TRBJ2-1
CASSLISPGEQYF TGTGCCAGCAGCTTAATTTCTCCGGGCGAGCAGTACTTC NA TRBV7-3 NA 13 TRBJ2-7
CASSSGQGWPDTQYF TGTGCCAGCAGTTCCGGACAGGGTTGGCCAGATACGCAGTATTTT TRBD1 TRBV28 NA 15 TRBJ2-3
CAWRVQGADTQYF TGTGCCTGGAGGGTACAGGGGGCAGATACGCAGTATTTT TRBD1 TRBV30 NA 13 TRBJ2-3
CATVNPQTSGNTIYF TGTGCCACCGTCAACCCACAGACCTCTGGAAACACCATATATTTT NA TRBV10-3 NA 15 TRBJ1-3
CASSLGIGAVEAFF TGTGCCAGCAGCTTAGGGATCGGTGCGGTTGAAGCTTTCTTT NA TRBV7-2 NA 14 TRBJ1-1
CATTLQGAETQYF TGTGCCACAACCCTACAGGGGGCGGAGACCCAGTACTTC TRBD1 TRBV28 NA 13 TRBJ2-5
CATSRSGEGNQPQHF TGTGCCACCAGCAGAAGCGGGGAGGGCAATCAGCCCCAGCATTTT NA TRBV15 NA 15 TRBJ1-5
CASSSGTSEKLFF TGTGCCAGCAGCTCCGGGACAAGCGAAAAACTGTTTTTT NA TRBV5-6 once 13 TRBJ1-4
CASSSPLAGGWETQYF TGTGCCAGCAGCTCTCCCCTAGCGGGAGGGTGGGAGACCCAGTACTTC TRBD2 TRBV11-2 few 16 TRBJ2-5
CASSYTSGGAADTQYF TGCGCCAGCAGCTATACGAGCGGGGGGGCCGCGGATACGCAGTATTTT TRBD2 TRBV5-1 NA 16 TRBJ2-3
CASSLMTGSTDTQYF TGTGCCAGCAGCTTAATGACAGGCAGCACAGATACGCAGTATTTT NA TRBV7-3 NA 15 TRBJ2-3
CASSFSASAGNTIYF TGTGCCAGCAGCTTTAGCGCATCGGCTGGAAACACCATATATTTT NA TRBV7-6 NA 15 TRBJ1-3
CASSSGQARNQPQHF TGTGCCAGCAGTTCAGGACAGGCGCGCAATCAGCCCCAGCATTTT TRBD1 TRBV28 NA 15 TRBJ1-5
CASSSRTGRTEAFF TGTGCCAGTAGTTCCAGGACAGGGAGAACTGAAGCTTTCTTT TRBD1 TRBV19 NA 14 TRBJ1-1
CASRLVESRSNQPQHF TGTGCCAGCAGGTTAGTAGAGAGTCGTAGCAATCAGCCCCAGCATTTT NA TRBV7-3 NA 16 TRBJ1-5
CAITGATSNYGYTF TGTGCCATAACAGGGGCAACTTCTAACTATGGCTACACCTTC TRBD1 TRBV10-3 NA 14 TRBJ1-2
CARRQGQRSYGYTF TGTGCCAGACGACAGGGACAGCGGAGCTATGGCTACACCTTC TRBD1 TRBV19 NA 14 TRBJ1-2
CASSLIRGSYEQYF TGTGCCAGCAGTTTAATTCGGGGGTCATACGAGCAGTACTTC NA TRBV27 NA 14 TRBJ2-7
CASSVSGSGTEAFF TGTGCCAGCAGCGTTTCTGGGTCGGGCACTGAAGCTTTCTTT NA TRBV9 once 14 TRBJ1-1
CASSVGAPTGNTIYF TGTGCCAGCAGCGTAGGGGCACCAACTGGAAACACCATATATTTT NA TRBV9 NA 15 TRBJ1-3
CSAERGGNNNEQFF TGCAGCGCTGAGCGGGGGGGTAATAATAATGAGCAGTTCTTC TRBD2 TRBV29-1 NA 14 TRBJ2-1
CASKGSGEQYF TGTGCCAGCAAGGGTTCGGGAGAGCAGTACTTC NA TRBV28 few 11 TRBJ2-7
CSAGLAYEQYF TGCAGTGCCGGACTAGCGTACGAGCAGTACTTC TRBD2 TRBV20-1 NA 11 TRBJ2-7
CASSQDQRGYAGELFF TGTGCCAGCAGCCAAGATCAAAGGGGGTACGCCGGGGAGCTGTTTTTT NA TRBV4-2 NA 16 TRBJ2-2
CASSLGTGSSGANVLTF TGTGCCAGCAGCCTGGGGACAGGCTCATCTGGGGCCAACGTCCTGACTTTC TRBD1 TRBV9 NA 17 TRBJ2-6
CASSIVTGANYGYTF TGTGCCAGTAGTATTGTGACAGGAGCTAACTATGGCTACACCTTC NA TRBV19 NA 15 TRBJ1-2
CASRAGPGELFF TGTGCCAGCAGGGCGGGACCCGGGGAGCTGTTTTTT NA TRBV7-9 NA 12 TRBJ2-2
CASSSGRGEVDSPLHF TGTGCCAGCAGCTCCGGCCGCGGTGAAGTGGATTCACCCCTCCACTTT NA TRBV7-6 NA 16 TRBJ1-6
CASSLQQAAPEAFF TGTGCCAGCAGCTTACAACAGGCGGCGCCTGAAGCTTTCTTT NA TRBV7-2 NA 14 TRBJ1-1
CASSPGPAANEKLFF TGTGCCAGCAGCCCTGGCCCCGCGGCTAATGAAAAACTGTTTTTT NA TRBV28 once 15 TRBJ1-4
CASSRRDRGTHEQYF TGCGCCAGCAGCCGCCGGGACAGGGGGACCCACGAGCAGTACTTC TRBD1 TRBV4-1 NA 15 TRBJ2-7
CASSLRGKQAFF TGTGCCAGCAGTTTAAGGGGCAAACAAGCTTTCTTT NA TRBV27 NA 12 TRBJ1-1
CASSLDRVGYNEQFF TGTGCCAGCAGCTTAGACAGGGTAGGCTACAATGAGCAGTTCTTC TRBD1 TRBV5-6 NA 15 TRBJ2-1
CASGLEETQYF TGTGCTAGTGGACTAGAAGAGACCCAGTACTTC NA TRBV12-5 once 11 TRBJ2-5